Listed here are 17 T cell receptor beta chains from one sample, sequenced in a study of OX40 agonist ivuxolimab in advanced cancers. Profiled with immunoSEQ multiplex PCR; TCRdb holds only in-frame clones, not every one. The repertoire holds about 45,000 clones, 88% seen once, with around 1% in the top ten. This specimen was CD4+ or CD8+ T cells sorted from blood, taken in a trial of the OX40 agonist ivuxolimab. Receptors originate from an adult with an advanced solid tumor such as melanoma, head and neck, liver or kidney cancer.

This clone was recorded only once. The genes are TRBV7-6 and TRBJ2-1; D remains unclear. Trimming stripped 5 bases from V and 0 bases from J, with 11 bases between. The CDR3 has 15 residues. Germline-derived CDR1 and CDR2 are SGHVS and FNYEAQ. In DNA, the CDR3 is TGTGCCAGCAGCCCGCGAGGCGGCTCCTACAATGAGCAGTTCTTC. Protein: CASSPRGGSYNEQFF.

CDR3 nucleotides: TGTGCCAGCAGCTGCAGGGGACGTAGCAATCAGCCCCAGCATTTT. Its translation is CASSCRGRSNQPQHF. The chain joins TRBV21-1 to TRBJ1-5; no check of the table's D call, TRBD1, against the DNA was made. TRBV21-1 is assigned pseudogene status. The length of the CDR3 is 15 residues.

The J gene is TRBJ2-1, the V gene TRBV14; 11 nucleotides match TRBD2. Per germline, CDR1 SGHDN and CDR2 FVKESK. The CDR3 consists of 15 residues. With 4 bases clipped from V and 2 bases from J, the junction kept 1 base outside the gene matches. The CDR3 loop reads CASSRGLAAYNEQFF. Here the CDR3 DNA reads TGTGCCAGCAGCCGGGGACTAGCGGCCTACAATGAGCAGTTCTTC.

This chain joins TRBV5-4 and TRBJ2-7; 11 bases are a match to TRBD2. The germline gives CDR1 SGHNT, CDR2 YYREEE (reference sequence). The trim removed 4 bases at V and 1 base at J, leaving 13 bases unmatched. The CDR3 covers 18 residues. The CDR3 coding sequence is TGTGCCAGCAGCACAAGACTAGCGGGATTCCGCGGTTCCTACGAGCAGTACTTC. It yields the protein CASSTRLAGFRGSYEQYF.

This chain links TRBV27 with TRBJ1-5, with D perhaps matching TRBD1 (6 bases). V was cut by 5 bases and J by 4 bases, with 15 bases left in between. The germline V gene has CDR1 MNHEY and CDR2 SMNVEV (reference sequence). The CDR3 sequence is 15 residues long. DNA for the CDR3: TGTGCCAGCAGTCCAGGGGAGGGCTGGAATCAGCCCCAGCATTTT. It translates to CASSPGEGWNQPQHF.

In this sample, this clone turned up a few times. The chain employs TRBV5-4 and TRBJ1-4, with D unresolved. The ends were cut back, 1 base at V and 3 bases at J, with 7 bases in the middle. Germline lookup yields CDR1 SGHNT and CDR2 YYREEE (reference sequence). The CDR3 loop spans 14 amino acids. CDR3 sequence reads: CASSLSGANEKLFF. In DNA form, the CDR3 reads TGTGCCAGCAGCTTGAGTGGTGCTAATGAAAAACTGTTTTTT. Complete variable domain (other parts from reference TRBV5-4 and TRBJ1-4): ETGVTQSPTHLIKTRGQQVTLRCSSQSGHNTVSWYQQALGQGPQFIFQYYREEENGRGNFPPRFSGLQFPNYSSELNVNALELDDSALYLCASSLSGANEKLFFGSGTQLSVL.

The J gene is TRBJ1-2, the V gene TRBV30; D perhaps matches TRBD1 (6 bases). The length of the CDR3 is 16 residues. The germline V and J ends were trimmed by 4 bases and 8 bases, with 26 bases remaining between them. The germline V gene encodes CDR1 GTSNPN and CDR2 SVGIG (reference sequence). The chain's CDR3 is CAWTPSTQGFNGGYTF. CDR3 bases: TGTGCCTGGACACCTTCAACACAGGGTTTTAACGGGGGCTACACCTTC.

The V call is TRBV20-1, the J call TRBJ2-7; unclear D gene. The CDR3 loop spans 11 amino acids. With 2 bases removed from V and 4 bases from J, the gap between germline ends came to 6 bases. Per germline, CDR1 DFQATT and CDR2 SNEGSKA (reference sequence). DNA for the CDR3: TGCAGTGCTAGAATAGTTTACGAGCAGTACTTC. As protein: CSARIVYEQYF.

This chain joins TRBV28 and TRBJ2-7; 8 bases match TRBD2. The CDR3 length is 18 residues. Unmatched junction bases numbered 18, after V lost 5 bases and J lost 3 bases. Germline lookup yields CDR1 MDHEN and CDR2 SYDVKM. The CDR3 region has the DNA TGTGCCAGCAGTCCCCGTAATTTCGTCGGGAGGGCCTACTACGAGCAGTACTTC. This encodes CASSPRNFVGRAYYEQYF.

This chain joins TRBV27 and TRBJ2-7; 7 bases line up with TRBD1. This CDR3 has 15 residues. Trimming took 6 bases from V and 1 from J; bases not matched to a gene: 9. CDR1 is MNHEY, CDR2 SMNVEV, per germline (reference sequence). The CDR3 is CASRMGQLESYEQYF. CDR3 DNA: TGTGCCAGCAGGATGGGACAGCTTGAGTCCTACGAGCAGTACTTC.

This chain links TRBV19 with TRBJ1-5; 9 bases are shared with TRBD1. The trim removed 5 bases at V and 5 bases at J, leaving 4 bases unmatched. Germline loops: CDR1 LNHDA, CDR2 SQIVND (reference sequence). This CDR3 has 14 amino acids. CDR3 amino acids: CASSDDRGYQPQHF. For the CDR3, the DNA is TGTGCCAGTAGTGACGACAGGGGGTATCAGCCCCAGCATTTT.

This chain joins TRBV7-9 and TRBJ2-3; TRBD1 agrees at 8 bases. Germline V gene sequence: CDR1 SEHNR, CDR2 FQNEAQ (reference sequence). The CDR3 has 17 residues. With 5 bases clipped from V and 4 bases from J, the junction kept 14 bases outside the gene matches. The chain's CDR3 is CASSQQPPGQEADTQYF. The CDR3 DNA reads TGTGCCAGCAGCCAACAACCACCGGGACAGGAGGCAGATACGCAGTATTTT.

The chain carries TRBV6-6 and TRBJ2-2; 8 nucleotides line up with TRBD1. The CDR3 contains 16 residues. The germline V gene encodes CDR1 MNHNY and CDR2 SVGAGI (reference sequence). With V trimmed by 0 bases and J by 6 bases, 6 bases remained unmatched. CDR3 residues: CASSYSAQGAPGELFF. DNA of the CDR3: TGTGCCAGCAGTTACTCGGCGCAGGGGGCGCCCGGGGAGCTGTTTTTT.

The chain is built from TRBV6-5 and TRBJ2-1; the match to TRBD2 covers 14 bases. Germline V gene sequence: CDR1 MNHEY, CDR2 SVGAGI. The V and J ends lost 4 bases and 8 bases, in that order; junction bases with no gene match: 4. The CDR3 covers 15 residues. The CDR3 protein is CASSFRGLAGDEQFF. CDR3 nucleotide sequence: TGTGCCAGCAGTTTCCGGGGACTAGCGGGAGATGAGCAGTTCTTC.

The chain recombines TRBV9 with TRBJ2-7; D call uncertain. V was clipped by 3 bases and J by 0 bases, with 10 bases between them. From germline, CDR1 is SGDLS and CDR2 YYNGEE. The CDR3 is 14 amino acids. The CDR3 coding sequence is TGTGCCAGCAGCGCCGCGTACCGCTCCTACGAGCAGTACTTC. Translated, it gives CASSAAYRSYEQYF.

This chain connects TRBV28 to TRBJ1-4; a weak D match, TRBD1 (5 bases). Per the germline V gene, CDR1 is MDHEN and CDR2 is SYDVKM. This CDR3 has 15 amino acids. The germline V and J ends were trimmed by 2 bases and 6 bases, with 13 bases remaining between them. CDR3 sequence: CASSLLSGGDEKLFF. For the CDR3, the DNA is TGTGCCAGCAGTTTACTCTCCGGGGGAGATGAAAAACTGTTTTTT.

For the CDR3, the DNA is TGTGCCAGCAGCCAAGATAGCAATGAGCAGTTCTTC. Amino acid sequence: CASSQDSNEQFF. The rearrangement links TRBV4-2 to TRBJ2-1; D not certain. The CDR3 sequence is 12 residues long. The V gene's germline CDR1 is LGHNA and CDR2 YNFKEQ. Trimming pared 0 bases from V and 6 bases from J, leaving 3 bases between.